The present T cell receptor (beta chain) was sequenced within a study of T cell responses to AZD1222 COVID-19 vaccine. Study background: Whether given at about 4 or about 12 weeks, second doses were pooled.

Libraries were prepared by immunoSEQ multiplex PCR; TCRdb keeps only in-frame clonotypes and omits some of them. The table has tens of thousands of clones, 80% to 90% seen once. Germline-derived CDR1 and CDR2 are SGHRS and YFSETQ. This CDR3 region has 14 residues. V lost 2 bases to trimming and J lost 5 bases; unmatched junction nucleotides: 6. V is TRBV5-1 and J is TRBJ2-5; 7 bases line up with TRBD2. The clonotype was recovered from an adult in good health. The input for sequencing was peripheral blood, taken on day 0 of AZD1222 vaccination. The CDR3 DNA reads as TGCGCCAGCAGCTTTGGCGGGAGAGGGGAGACCCAGTACTTC. Encoded protein: CASSFGGRGETQYF.